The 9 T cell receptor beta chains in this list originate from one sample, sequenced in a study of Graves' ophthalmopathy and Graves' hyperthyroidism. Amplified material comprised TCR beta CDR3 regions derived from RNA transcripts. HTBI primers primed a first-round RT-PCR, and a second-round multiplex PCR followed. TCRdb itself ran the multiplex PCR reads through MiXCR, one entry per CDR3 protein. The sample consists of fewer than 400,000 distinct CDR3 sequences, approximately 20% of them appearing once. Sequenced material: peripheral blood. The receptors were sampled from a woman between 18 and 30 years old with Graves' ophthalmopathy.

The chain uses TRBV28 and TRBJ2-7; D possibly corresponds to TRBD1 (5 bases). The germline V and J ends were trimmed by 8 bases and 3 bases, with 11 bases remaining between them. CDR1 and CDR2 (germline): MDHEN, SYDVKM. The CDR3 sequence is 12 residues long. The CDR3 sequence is CASLGALYEQYF. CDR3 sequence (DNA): TGTGCCAGCCTAGGGGCCCTCTACGAGCAGTACTTC.

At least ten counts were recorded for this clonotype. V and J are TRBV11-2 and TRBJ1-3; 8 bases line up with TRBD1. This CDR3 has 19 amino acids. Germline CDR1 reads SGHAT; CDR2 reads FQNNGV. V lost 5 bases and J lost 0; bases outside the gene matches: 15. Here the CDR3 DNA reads TGTGCCAGCAGCCGATCACCGGGACAGGTTGAACTCTCTGGAAACACCATATATTTT. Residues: CASSRSPGQVELSGNTIYF.

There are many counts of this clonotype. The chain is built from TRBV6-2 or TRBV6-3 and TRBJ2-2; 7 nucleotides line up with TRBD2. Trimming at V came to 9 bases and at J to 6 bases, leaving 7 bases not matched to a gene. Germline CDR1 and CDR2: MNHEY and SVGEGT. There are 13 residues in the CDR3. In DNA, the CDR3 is TGTGCCAGATCTCGGGACTATTCCGGGGAGCTGTTTTTT. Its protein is CARSRDYSGELFF.

The CDR3 region has the DNA TGTGCCAGCAGCTACAGGGGGAATCTTTCACCCCTCCACTTT. This codes for CASSYRGNLSPLHF. The V gene is TRBV11-1, the J gene TRBJ1-6, with 8 bases identical to TRBD1. J was trimmed by 9 bases and V by 4 bases; bases with no gene match: 5. The CDR3 contains 14 residues. The germline gives CDR1 SGHAT, CDR2 FQDESV (reference sequence).

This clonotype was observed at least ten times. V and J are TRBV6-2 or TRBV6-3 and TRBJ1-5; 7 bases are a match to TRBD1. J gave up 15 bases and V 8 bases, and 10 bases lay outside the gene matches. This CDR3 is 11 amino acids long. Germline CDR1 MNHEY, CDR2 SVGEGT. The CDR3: CASARDRRAHF. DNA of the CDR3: TGTGCCAGCGCGCGGGACAGAAGAGCGCATTTT.

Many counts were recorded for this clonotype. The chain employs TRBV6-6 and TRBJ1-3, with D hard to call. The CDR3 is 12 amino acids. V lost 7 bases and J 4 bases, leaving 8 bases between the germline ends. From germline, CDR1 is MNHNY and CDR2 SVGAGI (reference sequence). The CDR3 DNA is TGTGCCAGCACTCCGGCGGGAAACACCATATATTTT. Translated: CASTPAGNTIYF.

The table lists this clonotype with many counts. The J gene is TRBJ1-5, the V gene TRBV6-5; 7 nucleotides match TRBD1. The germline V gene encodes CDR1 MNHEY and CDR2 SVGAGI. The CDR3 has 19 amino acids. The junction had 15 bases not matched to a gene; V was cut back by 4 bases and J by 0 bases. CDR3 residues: CASSSPPGQRSNSNQPQHF. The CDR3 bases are TGTGCCAGCAGTTCCCCTCCGGGACAGAGGTCAAATAGCAATCAGCCCCAGCATTTT.

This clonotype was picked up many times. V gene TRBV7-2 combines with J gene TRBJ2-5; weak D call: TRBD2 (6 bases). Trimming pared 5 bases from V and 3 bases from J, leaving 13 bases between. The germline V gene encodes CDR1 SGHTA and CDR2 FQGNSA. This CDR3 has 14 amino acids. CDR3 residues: CASSPAGTEETQYF. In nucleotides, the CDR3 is TGTGCCAGCAGCCCTGCCGGGACTGAAGAGACCCAGTACTTC.

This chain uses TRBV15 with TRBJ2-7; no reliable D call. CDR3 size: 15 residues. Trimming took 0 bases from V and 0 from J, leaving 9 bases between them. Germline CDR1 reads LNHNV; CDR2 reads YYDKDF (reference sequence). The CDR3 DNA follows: TGTGCCACCAGCAGAGAGGGCACGGCCTCCTACGAGCAGTACTTC. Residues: CATSREGTASYEQYF.